The T cell receptor (beta chain) under discussion was sequenced for a study of blood T cell repertoires in COVID-19. Background on the study: The United States, Italy and Spain provided the acute and convalescent COVID-19 samples. Sources were T cells, B-cell-depleted T cells, or PBMCs; the material itself was cDNA or gDNA.

TCRdb keeps only in-frame clones here, not all; method: immunoSEQ multiplex PCR. This sample has 220,000 or so clones; 80% to 90% occur once, and the top ten carry about 15%. Cohorts were assigned according to the clinical history that participants reported. V was pared by 4 bases and J by 8 bases, with 11 bases between. This CDR3 spans 13 amino acids. Germline CDR1 and CDR2: SGHTA and FQGNSA. The sequencing input was PBMCs or T cells enriched from blood (not recorded which). The rearrangement joins TRBV7-2 to TRBJ2-2, with D maybe TRBD2 (5 bases). The sequence derives from a woman in her fifties or sixties with acute COVID-19. CDR3 coding DNA: TGTGCCAGCAGCTGGGAGAGGTCTGGGGAGCTGTTTTTT. It specifies CASSWERSGELFF.